This entry concerns a single TCR beta chain. Its antigen is unidentified. Using constant-segment primers, 5'RACE produced TCR alpha and TCR beta cDNA libraries carrying sample barcodes and UMIs. TCRdb independently ran MiXCR on the 5' RACE reads; one entry per CDR3 protein. The sample contains a few hundred thousand distinct CDR3 sequences, about 15% of which appear only once. The germline V gene encodes CDR1 SNHLY and CDR2 FYNNEI. The V and J ends lost 6 bases and 2 bases respectively, with 16 bases between them. This CDR3 has 15 residues. The data were taken from a study of T-cell memory formation after mild COVID-19. Study-wide context: In these data, TCR clusters were largely donor specific. Findings of the study overall: CD8+ contracting clones occupied EMRA, while CD4+ ones occupied mainly CM and EM.

This clonotype originated in a man aged 18 to 30 who had mild COVID-19 (a few samples of this study predate the infection). Cell type and time point are not known. The V and J genes are TRBV2 and TRBJ2-5; TRBD2 might be the D (5 bases). The sequenced sample was PBMCs or a T cell subset sorted from them (not recorded which). CDR3 residues: CASSAQRAAQETQYF. CDR3 coding DNA: TGTGCCAGCAGCGCCCAAAGAGCGGCGCAAGAGACCCAGTACTTC.